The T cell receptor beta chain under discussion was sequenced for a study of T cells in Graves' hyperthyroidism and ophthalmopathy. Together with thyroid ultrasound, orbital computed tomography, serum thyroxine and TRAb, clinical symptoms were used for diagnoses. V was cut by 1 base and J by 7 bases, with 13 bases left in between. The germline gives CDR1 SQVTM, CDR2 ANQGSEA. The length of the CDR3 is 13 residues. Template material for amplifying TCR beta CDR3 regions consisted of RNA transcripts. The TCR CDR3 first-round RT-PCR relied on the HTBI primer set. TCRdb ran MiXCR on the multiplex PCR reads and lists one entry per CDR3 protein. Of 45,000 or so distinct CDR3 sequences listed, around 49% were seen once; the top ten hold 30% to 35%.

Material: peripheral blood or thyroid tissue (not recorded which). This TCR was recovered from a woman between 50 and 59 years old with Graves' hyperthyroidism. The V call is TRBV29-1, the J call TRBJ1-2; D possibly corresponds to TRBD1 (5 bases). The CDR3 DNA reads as TGCAGCGTTGAAGTCGGGGGAGGGTTTGGCTACACCTTC. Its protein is CSVEVGGGFGYTF.